These 28 T cell receptor beta chains originate from one sample sequenced in a study of blood T cell repertoires in COVID-19 (dated by TCRdb to between 2020 and 2021). To prepare the library, the immunoSEQ multiplex PCR assay was applied. In TCRdb, the immuneACCESS table is reduced to in-frame sequences with V and J assigned. These tables do not hold every clone; where another copy was compared, an unresolved V gene accounts for under half, and the others remain unexplained. Across this sample there are fewer than 300,000 clones, with around 90% seen only once. Approximately 8.5% of the sample comes from the top ten. The sample consisted of peripheral blood. These receptors all stem from a man younger than 35 with active or convalescent COVID-19.

The gene calls are TRBV4-1 and TRBJ2-7, with 8 bases matching TRBD2. The CDR3 has 14 amino acids. Trimming cost V 2 bases and J 4 bases; bases outside gene matches: 4. Germline V gene data show CDR1 as MGHRA and CDR2 as YSYEKL. CDR3 sequence (DNA): TGCGCCAGCAGCCAACCCGGGACTAGATACGAGCAGTACTTC. Translation: CASSQPGTRYEQYF.

The rearrangement uses TRBV7-8 and TRBJ2-2, with 7 bases matching TRBD2. The V gene's germline CDR1 is SGHVS and CDR2 FQNEAQ. V shed 4 bases and J 4 bases; nucleotides not matched to a gene: 6. This CDR3 has 15 residues. The CDR3 protein is CASSSETSRTGELFF. The CDR3 nucleotides read TGTGCCAGCAGCTCGGAGACTAGCCGCACCGGGGAGCTGTTTTTT.

J is TRBJ1-2 and V is TRBV11-2; D unresolved. V gave up 4 bases and J gave up 4 bases, with 7 bases separating them. CDR1 and CDR2 from the germline V gene are SGHAT and FQNNGV. The CDR3 contains 12 residues. The CDR3 DNA reads as TGTGCCAGCAGCTCCCAATCCTATGGCTACACCTTC. Its protein product is CASSSQSYGYTF.

This clone was observed a few times. This chain connects TRBV12-3 or TRBV12-4 to TRBJ1-4; a possible D gene is TRBD1 (5 bases). The CDR3 contains 13 residues. V was clipped by 8 bases and J by 5 bases, with 12 bases between them. The CDR3 region has the DNA TGTGCCAGCCGCGGACATACAAATGAAAAACTGTTTTTT. Its protein is CASRGHTNEKLFF.

V and J are TRBV19 and TRBJ1-5, with TRBD1 matching over 7 bases. The junction had 6 bases not matched to a gene; V was cut back by 3 bases and J by 4 bases. Germline CDR1 LNHDA, CDR2 SQIVND (reference sequence). There are 15 residues in the CDR3. The CDR3 is CASSMLAGGNQPQHF. The CDR3 DNA reads as TGTGCCAGTAGTATGCTCGCAGGGGGTAATCAGCCCCAGCATTTT. Variable domain in full (rest from reference TRBV19 and TRBJ1-5): DGGITQSPKYLFRKEGQNVTLSCEQNLNHDAMYWYRQDPGQGLRLIYYSQIVNDFQKGDIAEGYSVSREKKESFPLTVTSAQKNPTAFYLCASSMLAGGNQPQHFGDGTRLSIL.

V and J are TRBV4-3 and TRBJ1-2; 11 nucleotides align to TRBD1. Trimming cost V 0 bases and J 5 bases; bases outside gene matches: 2. This CDR3 contains 15 residues. Per germline, CDR1 LGHNA and CDR2 YSLEER. This chain's CDR3 is CASSQEDRGRYGYTF. The CDR3 coding sequence is TGCGCCAGCAGCCAAGAGGACAGGGGGCGTTATGGCTACACCTTC.

The chain links TRBV5-1 to TRBJ2-1, with D possibly TRBD2 on 6 matching bases. The CDR3 runs 16 residues. Germline CDR1 SGHRS, CDR2 YFSETQ. Trimming stripped 1 base from V and 8 bases from J, with 19 bases between. The CDR3 loop is CASSLLGGATGDEQFF. CDR3 DNA sequence: TGCGCCAGCAGCTTGTTGGGCGGGGCGACTGGGGATGAGCAGTTCTTC.

The chain recombines TRBV29-1 with TRBJ2-2; 14 nucleotides agree with TRBD2. V shed 6 bases and J 4 bases; nucleotides not matched to a gene: 1. This CDR3 comprises 14 residues. Germline V lookup: CDR1 SQVTM, CDR2 ANQGSEA. The CDR3 DNA reads as TGCAGCGTGGGGACTAGCGGGGGCACCGGGGAGCTGTTTTTT. It is translated as CSVGTSGGTGELFF.

The gene calls are TRBV7-9 and TRBJ1-2; D unclear. The CDR3 extends over 14 amino acids. Germline V CDR1 and CDR2: SEHNR, FQNEAQ (reference sequence). Trimming took off 1 base at V and 4 bases at J, with 10 bases between the two ends. CDR3 sequence (DNA): TGTGCCAGCAGCTTAGTTGGACTGAGCTATGGCTACACCTTC. This codes for CASSLVGLSYGYTF.

This clone was counted between two and nine times. J is TRBJ1-4 and V is TRBV7-9, with D tentatively TRBD1 (6 bases). The length of the CDR3 is 17 residues. Germline CDR1 and CDR2: SEHNR and FQNEAQ (reference sequence). Trimming removed 5 bases from V and 1 base from J, with 17 bases in between. The CDR3 loop is CASSQDRLGLTNEKLFF. CDR3 in DNA: TGTGCCAGCAGCCAAGACAGGCTCGGTCTAACTAATGAAAAACTGTTTTTT.

This clone was seen only a few times. The gene calls are TRBV19 and TRBJ2-7; 7 bases fit TRBD1. The CDR3 length is 11 residues. Losses at the gene ends were 10 bases for V and 4 bases for J; bases not matched to a gene: 4. Germline lookup yields CDR1 LNHDA and CDR2 SQIVND (reference sequence). The CDR3 here is CATKTGYEQYF. The CDR3 nucleotides read TGTGCCACAAAGACAGGGTACGAGCAGTACTTC.

This clone was counted at least ten times. V is TRBV5-6 and J is TRBJ2-7, with a weak D call TRBD1 (5 bases). V was cut by 4 bases and J by 4 bases, with 15 bases left in between. Germline V gene sequence: CDR1 SGHDT, CDR2 YYEEEE. The CDR3 has 14 residues. The CDR3 DNA reads as TGTGCCAGCAGCCCAGGGAAAGGCACTTACGAGCAGTACTTC. Its protein is CASSPGKGTYEQYF.

The chain uses TRBV13 and TRBJ1-1, with D tentatively TRBD1 (5 bases). Per the germline V gene, CDR1 is PRHDT and CDR2 is FYEKMQ (reference sequence). The CDR3 extends over 15 amino acids. V was trimmed by 3 bases and J by 5 bases, leaving 16 bases between them. The CDR3 DNA reads as TGTGCCAGCAGCTTCGGCAGGGCTCTTCGGACTGAAGCTTTCTTT. Its translation is CASSFGRALRTEAFF.

J is TRBJ2-5 and V is TRBV14; D uncertain. Trimming took off 2 bases at V and 0 bases at J, with 7 bases between the two ends. Germline values: CDR1 SGHDN, CDR2 FVKESK. This CDR3 is 14 amino acids long. CDR3 nucleotides: TGTGCCAGCAGCCAACTCAGGAACCAAGAGACCCAGTACTTC. Amino acids: CASSQLRNQETQYF.

This clone was seen more than once but under ten times. CDR3 sequence: CASSGGQGYGDTIYF. In DNA form, the CDR3 reads TGTGCCAGCAGCGGGGGACAGGGTTACGGGGACACCATATATTTT. V gene TRBV6-5 combines with J gene TRBJ1-3, with 9 bases aligning to TRBD1. CDR3 length: 15 residues. V shed 6 bases, J shed 8 bases, and the junction held 11 bases outside the gene matches. The V gene's germline CDR1 is MNHEY and CDR2 SVGAGI.

The chain joins TRBV10-1 to TRBJ2-5, with TRBD2 matching 7 bases. This CDR3 comprises 15 residues. The V segment lost 6 bases and the J segment 1 base; nucleotides outside the gene matches: 8. Germline CDR1 is WNHNN and CDR2 is SYGVQD (reference sequence). CDR3 in DNA: TGCGCCAGCAGCCCCGGGCGGGGGTCCCAAGAGACCCAGTACTTC. Encoded protein: CASSPGRGSQETQYF.

This chain links TRBV12-5 with TRBJ1-2; no clear D. The length of the CDR3 is 12 residues. Per the germline V gene, CDR1 is LGHNT and CDR2 is FRNRAP. The V and J ends lost 3 bases and 6 bases respectively, with 8 bases between them. CDR3: CASGLKGDGYTF. The CDR3 coding sequence is TGTGCTAGTGGTTTAAAGGGAGATGGCTACACCTTC. The entire variable domain, with the rest obtained from reference TRBV12-5 and TRBJ1-2, is as follows: DARVTQTPRHKVTEMGQEVTMRCQPILGHNTVFWYRQTMMQGLELLAYFRNRAPLDDSGMPKDRFSAEMPDATLATLKIQPSEPRDSAVYFCASGLKGDGYTFGSGTRLTVV.

This sequence joins TRBV5-6 and TRBJ2-3; the D gene is possibly TRBD1 (5 bases). Germline V gene data show CDR1 as SGHDT and CDR2 as YYEEEE. Trimming left V 4 bases short and J 4 bases short, with 16 bases between. The CDR3 has 15 residues. CDR3 coding DNA: TGTGCCAGCAGCCAACCCTCCAGGGAATCAGATACGCAGTATTTT. Amino acids: CASSQPSRESDTQYF. Full variable domain (missing parts from reference TRBV5-6 and TRBJ2-3): DAGVTQSPTHLIKTRGQQVTLRCSPKSGHDTVSWYQQALGQGPQFIFQYYEEEERQRGNFPDRFSGHQFPNYSSELNVNALLLGDSALYLCASSQPSRESDTQYFGPGTRLTVL.

Only one count was recorded for this clone. The rearrangement links TRBV5-1 to TRBJ1-6; 9 bases align to TRBD1. This CDR3 is built from 16 residues. From germline, CDR1 is SGHRS and CDR2 YFSETQ. V lost 2 bases and J lost 6; bases outside the gene matches: 6. This CDR3 reads CASSLVQGAPNSPLHF. CDR3 DNA sequence: TGCGCCAGCAGCTTAGTACAGGGGGCGCCTAATTCACCCCTCCACTTT.

The chain is built from TRBV25-1 and TRBJ2-7; 10 bases are a match to TRBD1. The CDR3 length is 17 residues. The ends lost 1 base at V and 7 bases at J; junction bases unmatched: 13. Germline loops: CDR1 MGHDK, CDR2 SYGVNS. For the CDR3, the DNA is TGTGCCAGCAGTGAATCGGGGGACAGGGGAAGGTTTGATGAGCAGTACTTC. Its protein product is CASSESGDRGRFDEQYF.

This chain connects TRBV18 to TRBJ2-3, with 9 bases aligning to TRBD1. Germline V gene sequence: CDR1 KGHSH, CDR2 LQKENI. The CDR3 extends over 15 amino acids. Trimming at V came to 3 bases and at J to 2 bases, leaving 3 bases not matched to a gene. The CDR3 loop reads CASSPGTGLTDTQYF. The CDR3 coding sequence is TGTGCCAGCTCACCCGGGACAGGGCTCACAGATACGCAGTATTTT.

This chain joins TRBV11-2 and TRBJ2-1; D is unresolved. V lost 1 base to trimming and J lost 1 base, with 11 bases between them. This CDR3 has 16 residues. Germline assignment: CDR1 SGHAT and CDR2 FQNNGV. The CDR3: CASSLAASLSYNEQFF. CDR3 sequence (DNA): TGTGCCAGCAGCTTAGCCGCTAGTCTTTCCTACAATGAGCAGTTCTTC.

V is TRBV11-2 and J is TRBJ2-2; tentative D call: TRBD1 (5 bases). In germline, CDR1 is SGHAT, CDR2 FQNNGV. CDR3 length equals 13 residues. The V end lost 5 bases, the J end lost 5 bases, and 9 bases lay between the germline ends. CDR3 sequence (DNA): TGTGCCAGCAGCCTGACAGCAACCGGGGAGCTGTTTTTT. Protein: CASSLTATGELFF.

This clone appeared a single time. The CDR3 sequence: CASAPRGQLNYGYTF. The CDR3 nucleotides read TGTGCCAGCGCTCCCCGCGGGCAGCTTAACTATGGCTACACCTTC. The chain employs TRBV5-3 and TRBJ1-2, with D unclear. TRBV5-3 is assigned to the ORF class and has an uncertain function. This CDR3 is 15 amino acids long. The V gene lost 8 bases and the J gene lost 1 base, with 18 bases spanning the gap.

The V and J genes are TRBV6-2 or TRBV6-3 and TRBJ1-2, with 7 nucleotides matching TRBD1. The V segment lost 4 bases and the J segment 4 bases; nucleotides outside the gene matches: 12. The CDR3 consists of 16 residues. Germline-derived CDR1 and CDR2 are MNHEY and SVGEGT. CDR3 DNA: TGTGCCAGCAGTTCCTACAGGGGCGTAAGAGGCTATGGCTACACCTTC. It yields the protein CASSSYRGVRGYGYTF.

The chain recombines TRBV19 with TRBJ1-1; no clear D. This CDR3 has 13 amino acids. Germline V CDR1 and CDR2: LNHDA, SQIVND (reference sequence). V shed 3 bases and J shed 5 bases, with 10 bases lying between them. CDR3 sequence reads: CASSISDWTEAFF. Here the CDR3 DNA reads TGTGCCAGTAGTATTAGCGACTGGACTGAAGCTTTCTTT.

This chain links TRBV9 with TRBJ1-1; 8 bases match TRBD1. Germline-derived CDR1 and CDR2 are SGDLS and YYNGEE. The CDR3 covers 13 residues. Germline trimming cut 2 bases from V and 12 bases from J; bases unmatched to any gene: 9. DNA of the CDR3: TGTGCCAGCAGCGTCATAGGGACAGGCTTTACTTTCTTT. Translating it yields CASSVIGTGFTFF.

The CDR3 coding sequence is TGTGCCAGCAGAAAAAATCTGGGATCGGGGGAGCAGTACTTC. This gives the protein CASRKNLGSGEQYF. The J gene is TRBJ2-7, the V gene TRBV25-1; maybe TRBD2 (5 bases). Germline V gene lookup returns CDR1 MGHDK and CDR2 SYGVNS. The CDR3 covers 14 residues. V dropped 6 bases and J dropped 7 bases, with 19 bases sitting between them.